This is a list of T cell receptor beta chains from one sample in a study of blood T cell repertoires in COVID-19. Here immunoSEQ multiplex PCR was the method, and the copy in TCRdb shows in-frame clones only, minus some. The data show 120,000 to 150,000 clones, with 75% to 90% seen just once and approximately 8% held by the top ten. Sequenced input: peripheral blood. The receptors shown here come from a woman aged 60-75 years with COVID-19, enrolled during active disease. CDR3s include the opening cysteine and the closing phenylalanine or tryptophan. D genes are given only for firm matches. Only some rows state a clone size, as once, few, many or a class for expanded clones.

cdr3_length	d_call	clone_size	v_call	j_call	cdr3_nt	cdr3_aa
13	-	once	TRBV30	TRBJ1-2	TGTGCCTGGAGTGTAGCGGGCCTAGGGGGCTACACCTTC	CAWSVAGLGGYTF
14	-	-	TRBV19	TRBJ1-1	TGTGCCAGTAGTATTACCCTGGGGAGCACTGAAGCTTTCTTT	CASSITLGSTEAFF
14	-	-	TRBV15	TRBJ1-5	TGTGCCACCAGCAGAGCGACATATAATCAGCCCCAGCATTTT	CATSRATYNQPQHF
14	TRBD1	once	TRBV19	TRBJ1-5	TGTGCCAGTAAAGGGGGCAGGAACAATCAGCCCCAGCATTTT	CASKGGRNNQPQHF
16	-	once	TRBV24-1	TRBJ2-7	TGTGCCACCAGTGATTCCCGGAGTCCGAATGCCTACGAGCAGTACTTC	CATSDSRSPNAYEQYF
15	TRBD1	-	TRBV30	TRBJ1-1	TGTGCCTGGAGCCTGGGACAGGGCGGGAACACTGAAGCTTTCTTT	CAWSLGQGGNTEAFF
12	-	once	TRBV18	TRBJ2-3	TGTGCCAGCGGACAGACAGAGGATACGCAGTATTTT	CASGQTEDTQYF
14	-	-	TRBV30	TRBJ1-1	TGTGCCTGGATAACGGGAGGGGGGAACACTGAAGCTTTCTTT	CAWITGGGNTEAFF
14	-	-	TRBV27	TRBJ1-2	TGTGCCAGCAGTTTTGCGGGGTACGGCTATGGCTACACCTTC	CASSFAGYGYGYTF
15	-	once	TRBV6-1	TRBJ1-1	TGTGCCAGCAGTGAAGCGGCACAGGACGGGACTGAAGCTTTCTTT	CASSEAAQDGTEAFF
13	-	-	TRBV7-9	TRBJ1-1	TGTGCCAGCAGCTTAGCCCCGGACACTGAAGCTTTCTTT	CASSLAPDTEAFF
16	TRBD1	-	TRBV7-2	TRBJ1-6	TGTGCCAGCAGCCCTACGGGGGACAGAAGGACTTCACCCCTCCACTTT	CASSPTGDRRTSPLHF
17	TRBD1	-	TRBV4-1	TRBJ2-7	TGCGCCAGCAGCCAAGCTTGGGACAGGGTAAGCTCCTACGAGCAGTACTTC	CASSQAWDRVSSYEQYF
15	-	-	TRBV19	TRBJ2-5	TGTGCCAGTAGTCCTACTCCAGGGGTGGGAGAGACCCAGTACTTC	CASSPTPGVGETQYF
15	-	-	TRBV3-1/TRBV3-2	TRBJ1-5	TGTGCCAGCAGCTCACAGGACATCCCGAATCAGCCCCAGCATTTT	CASSSQDIPNQPQHF
17	TRBD1	-	TRBV9	TRBJ1-3	TGTGCCAGCAGCTTGAGGACAGGGGGAAAGACTGGAAACACCATATATTTT	CASSLRTGGKTGNTIYF
12	-	once	TRBV12-3/TRBV12-4	TRBJ1-3	TGTGCCAGCAGCCAATCCGGAAACACCATATATTTT	CASSQSGNTIYF
14	-	-	TRBV19	TRBJ1-4	TGTGCCACCCGTTCGCAGGTCGGGAGTGAAAAACTGTTTTTT	CATRSQVGSEKLFF
14	-	-	TRBV28	TRBJ1-2	TGTGCCAGCAGCCCTGGGTCCCGGGACTATGGCTACACCTTC	CASSPGSRDYGYTF
14	TRBD1	-	TRBV5-1	TRBJ2-7	TGCGCCAGCAGCGGCGGGACAGGGGGCGACGAGCAGTACTTC	CASSGGTGGDEQYF
17	TRBD2	-	TRBV6-2/TRBV6-3	TRBJ2-1	TGTGCCAGCAGCGGAGCGGTTAGCGGGGGCGCTTACAATGAGCAGTTCTTC	CASSGAVSGGAYNEQFF
19	TRBD2	-	TRBV30	TRBJ2-2	TGTGCCTGCGACCGGGGGGGACTAGCGGGGGCCTTGGGCACCGGGGAGCTGTTTTTT	CACDRGGLAGALGTGELFF
14	-	-	TRBV25-1	TRBJ1-3	TGTGCCAGCAGTCGGCCGGGACAATCGGACACCATATATTTT	CASSRPGQSDTIYF
15	-	once	TRBV9	TRBJ1-2	TGTGCCAGCAGCCCCAAAGTTGAGTCGCGGTTTGGCTACACCTTC	CASSPKVESRFGYTF
16	TRBD1	-	TRBV4-3	TRBJ2-7	TGCGCCAGCAGCCAAGATCCGGGGACAGGCTCGAACGAGCAGTACTTC	CASSQDPGTGSNEQYF
16	-	-	TRBV15	TRBJ2-2	TGTGCCACCAGCAGAGTGATAGCGGAGGTGACCGGGGAGCTGTTTTTT	CATSRVIAEVTGELFF
14	-	once	TRBV20-1	TRBJ2-7	TGCAGTGCTAGTAAAGCAGGTGATTACTACGAGCAGTACTTC	CSASKAGDYYEQYF
14	-	-	TRBV11-2	TRBJ2-1	TGTGCCAGCAGACCGGGACAAAAATACAATGAGCAGTTCTTC	CASRPGQKYNEQFF
13	TRBD1	-	TRBV10-3	TRBJ1-2	TGTGCCATCGGGCAGGGGGATCGAAGTGGCTACACCTTC	CAIGQGDRSGYTF
17	-	-	TRBV7-2	TRBJ1-5	TGTGCCAGCAGCTACTCCAGAGGGCGGTATAGCAATCAGCCCCAGCATTTT	CASSYSRGRYSNQPQHF
15	TRBD2	-	TRBV18	TRBJ2-1	TGTGCCAGCTCACAACCGGGACTAGTTTTCGATGAGCAGTTCTTC	CASSQPGLVFDEQFF
13	-	-	TRBV11-2	TRBJ2-2	TGTGCCAGCAGCTTAGGGGCAGGCGGGGAGCTGTTTTTT	CASSLGAGGELFF
15	TRBD2	-	TRBV11-1	TRBJ2-1	TGTGCCAGCAGCTATACTAGCGGGGGGGCCGATGAGCAGTTCTTC	CASSYTSGGADEQFF
14	TRBD2	-	TRBV19	TRBJ2-1	TGTGCCAGTAGTTCGACTAGCGGTTACAATGAGCAGTTCTTC	CASSSTSGYNEQFF
15	TRBD1	-	TRBV7-3	TRBJ2-4	TGTGCCAGCAGCTCGACAGGGGGAGCCAAAAACATTCAGTACTTC	CASSSTGGAKNIQYF
13	-	-	TRBV10-2	TRBJ2-7	TGCGCCAGCAGTGACGGGACACGGTCTGAGCAGTACTTC	CASSDGTRSEQYF
15	TRBD1	-	TRBV4-3	TRBJ1-3	TGCGCCAGCAGCCAAGACCTAGGACAGGGGAACACCATATATTTT	CASSQDLGQGNTIYF
16	TRBD2	-	TRBV19	TRBJ2-1	TGTGCCAGTAGTATGGTACTAGCGGGGGGGTCGGGTGAGCAGTTCTTC	CASSMVLAGGSGEQFF
14	TRBD1	-	TRBV7-3	TRBJ2-7	TGTGCCAGCAGCCCGGGGACAGAGAAGGACGAGCAGTACTTC	CASSPGTEKDEQYF
15	TRBD1	-	TRBV5-1	TRBJ1-6	TGCGCCAGCAGCTCAGTACAGGGGGCTGATTCACCCCTCCACTTT	CASSSVQGADSPLHF
20	TRBD1	few	TRBV4-2	TRBJ1-5	TGTGCCAGCAGCCAAGATCGAAGGACAGGGGTCGTGCATAGCAATCAGCCCCAGCATTTT	CASSQDRRTGVVHSNQPQHF
12	-	once	TRBV27	TRBJ1-5	TGTGCCGACCCGTCAGGGTATCAGCCCCAGCATTTT	CADPSGYQPQHF
13	-	-	TRBV14	TRBJ1-6	TGTGCCAGCCGGGGGGTACCCTCTTCACCCCTCCACTTT	CASRGVPSSPLHF